These 5 T cell receptor beta chains came from one sample sequenced in a study of T cells in Graves' hyperthyroidism and ophthalmopathy. Template material for amplifying TCR beta CDR3 regions consisted of RNA transcripts. TCR CDR3 underwent first-round RT-PCR with the HTBI primer set. MiXCR was run by TCRdb on the multiplex PCR reads, yielding one entry per CDR3 protein. The sample carries approximately 350,000 distinct CDR3 sequences, 12% to 15% recorded once. Material: blood. Receptor source: a woman aged 60 to 75 with Graves' ophthalmopathy.

This clonotype appeared many times. The chain links TRBV20-1 to TRBJ2-7; D is tentatively TRBD1 or TRBD2 (6 bases each). Deletions cut 5 bases from V and 4 bases from J, with 15 bases between. The CDR3 sequence is 13 residues long. Germline lookup yields CDR1 DFQATT and CDR2 SNEGSKA (reference sequence). CDR3 coding DNA: TGCAGTGCTGAGGGGAGAGGGGGGTACGAGCAGTACTTC. It translates to CSAEGRGGYEQYF.

J is TRBJ2-1 and V is TRBV5-1; D unclear. Between the trimmed V and J ends, which lost 4 bases and 8 bases, there was a span of 16 bases. CDR3 length equals 14 residues. The germline V gene has CDR1 SGHRS and CDR2 YFSETQ. The CDR3 nucleotides are TGCGCCAGCAGCATGAGTCCCGGTTTATATGAGCAGTTCTTC. It specifies CASSMSPGLYEQFF.

In this sample, this clonotype turned up a few times. The chain has TRBV7-6 and TRBJ2-2, with D unresolved. The CDR3 is made up of 13 amino acids. Trimming cost V 4 bases and J 6 bases, with 9 bases left between them. Per the germline V gene, CDR1 is SGHVS and CDR2 is FNYEAQ. The DNA of the CDR3 is TGTGCCAGCAGCTCCTCATTGTCCGGGGAGCTGTTTTTT. This encodes CASSSSLSGELFF.

This clonotype was counted ten times or more. The CDR3 loop reads CASSTRTSGISYNEQFF. The CDR3, as DNA: TGTGCCAGCAGTACCCGGACTAGCGGGATCTCCTACAATGAGCAGTTCTTC. V and J are TRBV28 and TRBJ2-1; 12 positions match TRBD2. The CDR3 sequence is 17 residues long. From germline, CDR1 is MDHEN and CDR2 SYDVKM. The junction had 5 bases not matched to a gene; V was cut back by 5 bases and J by 0 bases.

This clonotype was counted ten times or more. The chain joins TRBV6-5 to TRBJ1-1; possibly TRBD1 for D (5 bases). The CDR3 spans 15 residues. Per germline, CDR1 MNHEY and CDR2 SVGAGI. V lost 0 bases and J 5 bases, leaving 13 bases between the germline ends. CDR3 DNA sequence: TGTGCCAGCAGTTACTCTGGAGGGGATCAAACTGAAGCTTTCTTT. This translates into CASSYSGGDQTEAFF.